The following is a T cell receptor (beta chain) sequence with its context. Its antigen is still unknown. This sample is drawn from a study of identical twins. Notes on the study in general: An excess of low generation probability was shown by twin-shared out-of-frame alpha sequences.

Template switching, a step in the protocol, added a universal primer site, and cDNA carried unique molecular identifiers. MiXCR, applied by TCRdb to the 5' RACE reads, yields one record per CDR3 protein. This table has 600,000 to 850,000 distinct CDR3 sequences, over 15% appearing once. Germline CDR1 reads DFQATT; CDR2 reads SNEGSKA (reference sequence). Trimming removed 0 bases at V and 10 bases at J, with 14 bases between. This CDR3 spans 13 amino acids. These records were also assigned to another study, of T cells expressing NK-cell markers. That publication notes: As a fraction of CD8+ T cells, dominant NKG2C+ clonotypes reached roughly 1.0-7.0% in 5 to 7 donors.

The specimen sequenced was PBMCs. The source of this sequence is a woman younger than 30 in good health. The chain links TRBV20-1 to TRBJ2-3; possible D gene TRBD2, 5 bases. CDR3 loop: CSARDPRGIAQYF. Written as DNA, the CDR3 is TGCAGTGCTAGAGATCCTCGGGGTATCGCGCAGTATTTT.